This T cell receptor (beta chain) was recovered during a study of shared clonotypes between healthy human individuals. The overall study: The study enrolled two women and three men aged 18 to 49. Points from the study as a whole: The four-donor shared clonotypes exceeded non-shared clonotypes in generation probability, with non-shared ones scoring lower.

Measured with immunoSEQ multiplex PCR; TCRdb has only the in-frame clones, and not every one. The table lists fewer than 850,000 clones, about 90% of them singletons. Healthy adults negative for HIV, lacking recent acute infections or vaccinations, served as donors. CD8 memory fractions consisted of CD45RO+ and CCR7-negative CD45RA+ TemRA cells together. Germline CDR1 and CDR2: LGHNA and YSLEER. V lost 3 bases to trimming and J lost 4 bases; unmatched junction nucleotides: 3. The CDR3 length is 14 residues. Notes on this clone: The antigen remains unidentified.

The clonotype comes from a man between 18 and 35 years old in good health. Some clones in this sample may be carry-over from other donors' samples. This chain links TRBV4-3 with TRBJ2-7; 10 nucleotides line up with TRBD1. Sequencing was carried out using memory CD8+ T cells from PBMCs. Specified subset: CD45RO+ cells pooled with CCR7-negative TemRA cells. This chain's CDR3 is CASSHGTGVYEQYF. CDR3 DNA: TGCGCCAGCAGCCACGGGACAGGGGTTTACGAGCAGTACTTC.